This TCR beta chain is drawn from a study of radiotherapy plus CTLA-4 blockade in lung cancer (dated by TCRdb to 2016 to 2019). Background for the entire study: Among enrolled patients, approximately 18% had an objective response and 25% to 35% reached disease control. Results and caveats for the whole study, not just this receptor: The strongest predictors of response were reported to be early dynamic shifts in blood T cell clones along with a rise in serum interferon-beta following radiation. After treatment with radiotherapy and ipilimumab, TCR clones that originated in tumors expanded in peripheral blood.

Turning to this clone: No antigen is known for it. No base qualities exist here, and no much larger clone lies one base off it.

CDR1 and CDR2, per the germline V gene, are KGHSH and LQKENI. The CDR3 numbers 13 residues from cysteine through phenylalanine. Solely the CDR3 DNA is kept, with 39 bases framed from the first base. Unmatched junction bases come to 0, with V trimmed by 2 bases and J by 3 bases. Libraries were built with the immunoSEQ multiplex PCR assay. Imported from immuneACCESS, the table was reduced by TCRdb to in-frame sequences with V and J called. These copies leave out some clones; in studies compared against another copy, an unresolved V gene accounts for under half, and the cause of the remainder is not known. Here the sample has about 120,000 clones; 65% to 85% occur a single time. The biggest ten clones account for 5.2% of the sample. The study evaluated CTLA-4 blockade (ipilimumab) given together with focal radiation therapy in patients who had chemo-refractory metastatic non-small-cell lung cancer.

Here the sequenced sample was peripheral blood, taken from a patient treated with radiotherapy plus ipilimumab. The sequence joins TRBV18 to TRBJ1-2; a stretch of 7 junction bases matches TRBD1. This sequence originates from a human donor with non-small cell lung cancer who had a partial response to radiotherapy plus ipilimumab. The CDR3 region has the sequence CASSPDRDYGYTF. The sequence in DNA is TGTGCCAGCTCACCAGACAGGGACTATGGCTACACCTTC.